Sequencing of this TCR beta chain was carried out in a study of Tregs in tolerant kidney transplant recipients. V was trimmed by 0 bases and J by 8 bases, leaving 14 bases between them. The V gene's germline CDR1 is KGHSH and CDR2 LQKENI. There are 16 residues in the CDR3. Sequenced by immunoSEQ multiplex PCR; TCRdb stores in-frame clones only, minus some. The sample carries approximately 260,000 clones, roughly 80% recorded once. The sample was CD4+ T cells from blood. The source is a human donor in good health. V gene TRBV18 combines with J gene TRBJ1-6; D is perhaps TRBD1 (6 bases). The CDR3 loop is CASSPPPTGRYSPLHF. For the CDR3, the DNA is TGTGCCAGCTCACCACCGCCCACAGGGAGGTATTCACCCCTCCACTTT.